Listed below are T cell receptor beta chains from one sample, sequenced in a study of cytomegalovirus exposure and HLA in healthy donors. Profiling relied on immunoSEQ multiplex PCR, and the TCRdb table lists in-frame clones only, not all of them. The table records about 130,000 clones, roughly 74% of them present only once. Sequenced input: PBMCs. Every receptor here comes from a man aged 40-55 years in good health and CMV-seronegative. The CDR3 runs from the conserved cysteine through the conserved F or W. D genes are given only for firm matches. Size tells how often a clone was seen (once, few, many) or the class of an expanded clone, and some rows leave it out.

J,size,D,V,CDR3,DNA
TRBJ1-2,-,-,TRBV6-5,CASSLGGIPYGYTF,TGTGCCAGCAGTTTGGGGGGGATCCCCTATGGCTACACCTTC
TRBJ2-5,-,-,TRBV7-9,CASSLAQGKKETQYF,TGTGCCAGCAGCTTAGCCCAGGGTAAAAAAGAGACCCAGTACTTC
TRBJ1-2,-,-,TRBV7-9,CASSFLTDYGYTF,TGTGCCAGCAGCTTCCTGACAGATTATGGCTACACCTTC
TRBJ2-3,-,TRBD1,TRBV4-3,CASSQAGGSADTQYF,TGCGCCAGCAGCCAAGCAGGGGGCTCAGCAGATACGCAGTATTTT
TRBJ1-1,-,TRBD1,TRBV10-2,CAAGGNTEAFF,TGCGCAGCAGGGGGAAACACTGAAGCTTTCTTT
TRBJ1-5,few,TRBD1,TRBV11-2,CASRSGGNQPQHF,TGTGCCAGCAGATCAGGGGGAAATCAGCCCCAGCATTTT
TRBJ2-1,few,-,TRBV7-3,CASSAGQYNEQFF,TGTGCCAGCAGCGCGGGGCAGTACAATGAGCAGTTCTTC
TRBJ1-2,-,TRBD1,TRBV6-1,CASSEWPGGNYGYTF,TGTGCCAGCAGTGAGTGGCCAGGGGGTAACTATGGCTACACCTTC
TRBJ2-5,few,-,TRBV5-8,CASTLASVQETQYF,TGTGCCAGCACCCTAGCTAGCGTCCAAGAGACCCAGTACTTC
TRBJ1-3,-,-,TRBV5-4,CASSLGRPAGGNTIYF,TGTGCCAGCAGCTTAGGGCGTCCGGCGGGAGGGAACACCATATATTTT
TRBJ1-6,-,TRBD1,TRBV9,CASSFRDRASGSPLHF,TGTGCCAGCAGCTTCAGAGACAGGGCCTCTGGTTCACCCCTCCACTTT
TRBJ2-1,few,-,TRBV6-1,CASSGQNNEQFF,TGTGCCAGCAGTGGACAGAACAATGAGCAGTTCTTC
TRBJ1-1,-,TRBD1,TRBV30,CAWDPTGQGNTEAFF,TGTGCCTGGGACCCTACGGGACAGGGGAACACTGAAGCTTTCTTT
TRBJ1-4,-,TRBD1,TRBV7-9,CASSLGRTGVGEKLFF,TGTGCCAGCAGCTTAGGCCGGACAGGGGTTGGTGAAAAACTGTTTTTT
TRBJ2-3,-,TRBD2,TRBV4-1,CASSQDRLAGADTQYF,TGCGCCAGCAGCCAAGATAGGCTAGCGGGGGCAGATACGCAGTATTTT
TRBJ2-7,-,-,TRBV10-3,CAIRKQVGGEQYF,TGTGCCATCAGGAAACAGGTCGGTGGCGAGCAGTACTTC
TRBJ1-2,-,-,TRBV6-6,CASLRQENYGYTF,TGTGCCAGTTTAAGACAGGAAAACTATGGCTACACCTTC
TRBJ2-5,-,-,TRBV19,CASSTQGTGAQYF,TGTGCCAGTAGCACACAGGGGACGGGGGCCCAGTACTTC
TRBJ2-3,-,TRBD1,TRBV19,CASNPDRGRTDTQYF,TGTGCCAGTAACCCTGACAGGGGTCGCACAGATACGCAGTATTTT
TRBJ1-6,-,TRBD1,TRBV4-3,CASSQDYRDRGRAYNSPLHF,TGCGCCAGCAGCCAAGATTACAGAGACAGGGGACGGGCCTATAATTCACCCCTCCACTTT
TRBJ2-2,-,-,TRBV6-5,CASRSGVMFF,TGTGCCAGCAGGTCGGGGGTGATGTTTTTT
TRBJ1-1,-,-,TRBV11-2,CAAGEGYSGAFF,TGTGCCGCAGGGGAAGGTTATTCGGGGGCTTTCTTT
TRBJ1-4,-,-,TRBV19,CASRSGLFSGEKLFF,TGTGCCAGTAGGTCAGGACTATTCAGCGGAGAAAAACTGTTTTTT
TRBJ1-1,few,-,TRBV30,CAWSATGTIAFF,TGTGCCTGGAGTGCTACCGGGACAATCGCTTTCTTT
TRBJ2-7,-,TRBD1,TRBV5-1,CASSPSTGGRDEQYF,TGCGCCAGCAGCCCATCGACAGGGGGCCGGGACGAGCAGTACTTC
TRBJ2-7,-,TRBD2,TRBV6-1,CASTFESGAPYEQYF,TGTGCCAGCACCTTCGAAAGCGGGGCCCCCTACGAGCAGTACTTC
TRBJ2-7,-,TRBD1,TRBV7-7,CASSSGQGFSYEQYF,TGTGCCAGCAGCTCGGGACAGGGTTTCTCCTACGAGCAGTACTTC
TRBJ2-7,-,TRBD1,TRBV5-6,CASSLGTGGTMEQYF,TGTGCCAGCAGCCTTGGGACAGGGGGTACGATGGAGCAGTACTTC
TRBJ1-3,-,-,TRBV4-3,CASSQDRSGGNTIYF,TGCGCCAGCAGCCAAGATCGGTCAGGAGGAAACACCATATATTTT
TRBJ1-1,-,-,TRBV6-6,CASSNRASEAFF,TGTGCCAGCAGTAACAGGGCCTCTGAAGCTTTCTTT
TRBJ2-7,-,TRBD1,TRBV4-3,CASSKPGQGFDEQYF,TGCGCCAGCAGCAAACCGGGACAGGGTTTCGACGAGCAGTACTTC
TRBJ2-3,-,-,TRBV7-9,CAHTLAEGRDTQYF,TGTGCCCACACCTTAGCGGAGGGCAGAGATACGCAGTATTTT
TRBJ2-5,-,-,TRBV5-1,CASSTHTGNQETQYF,TGCGCCAGCAGCACCCATACAGGGAACCAAGAGACCCAGTACTTC
TRBJ1-1,once,-,TRBV2,CASSVGDEAFF,TGTGCCAGCAGTGTAGGGGATGAAGCTTTCTTT
TRBJ2-7,-,-,TRBV4-1,CASSQIAGPGGYEQYF,TGCGCCAGCAGCCAGATCGCCGGCCCCGGCGGCTACGAGCAGTACTTC
TRBJ2-5,few,-,TRBV18,CASSPPTNRQETQYF,TGTGCCAGCTCACCACCAACTAACCGCCAAGAGACCCAGTACTTC
TRBJ2-7,-,TRBD2,TRBV19,CASSSLAGETYEQYF,TGTGCCAGTAGCTCTCTCGCGGGGGAAACCTACGAGCAGTACTTC